The clone carrying this T cell receptor (beta chain) has more than one count but fewer than ten. The antigen is unknown. The sample is drawn from a study of cytomegalovirus exposure and HLA in healthy donors. Broader study findings: Per a later analysis, under 20,000 TCR beta sequences showed association with HLA alleles at 0.05 false discovery rate.

Germline CDR1 is SGHRS and CDR2 is YFSETQ. The CDR3 covers 14 residues. With 60 Vbeta and 13 Jbeta primers, the PCR was carried out. The assay was immunoSEQ multiplex PCR, and TCRdb's table has in-frame clones only and misses some. The sample contains about 220,000 clones, about 74% of which appear only once. The sequence came from a woman under 40 in good health and CMV-seronegative. The rearrangement joins TRBV5-1 to TRBJ2-5, with 9 bases lining up with TRBD2. The closer fit of TRBJ2-7 to the DNA end suggests the J call may be wrong. The sample was PBMCs. The CDR3 here is CASSATSGLYEQYF. CDR3 in DNA: TGCGCCAGCAGCGCGACTAGCGGCCTCTACGAGCAGTACTTC.